This TCR beta chain appears in the sequencing data of a study of neoadjuvant anti-PD-1 for oral cavity cancer. Background on the study: Most patients had three to four biweekly doses of 3 mg/kg nivolumab before resection. Patients without progression received a fourth nivolumab dose around day 43, then surgical resection on days 50-56.

This clone was seen only a few times. Its antigen remains unidentified. Libraries were prepared by immunoSEQ multiplex PCR; TCRdb keeps only in-frame clonotypes and omits some of them. Here the sample spans 15,000 to 20,000 clones, approximately 79% being singletons. Study results and caveats: PBMC Gini-index clonality exceeded responders' in non-responders post-nivolumab.

V lost 4 bases to trimming and J lost 3 bases, with 12 bases between them. This CDR3 has 13 amino acids. In germline, CDR1 is SQVTM, CDR2 ANQGSEA. The sample was PBMCs, taken before nivolumab (anti-PD-1) treatment. This sequence originates from a person aged 35-79 years with oral cavity squamous cell carcinoma. This chain uses TRBV29-1 with TRBJ1-1, with D hard to call. The DNA of the CDR3 is TGCAGCGTTGTTGGGTTAGTTGACACTGAAGCTTTCTTT. Encoded protein: CSVVGLVDTEAFF.